A single sample is the source of the 8 T cell receptor beta chains below, sequenced in a study of regulatory T cells in long-lasting Graves disease. TCR beta libraries were built with iRepertoire HTBI primers and Arm-PCR of CDR3 regions. From the multiplex PCR reads, TCRdb called clonotypes with MiXCR, one entry per CDR3 protein. Of 450,000 to 600,000 distinct CDR3 sequences listed, roughly 16% are singletons. The time point is: newly diagnosed GD, antithyroid drugs for less than 3 months. RNA extracted from PBMCs served as the sequencing template. The sample also formed part of further work on T cells in Graves' hyperthyroidism and ophthalmopathy.

The input for sequencing was peripheral blood mononuclear cells (PBMCs), taken at new diagnosis, from a patient treated with antithyroid drugs. Receptors originate from a man in his forties or fifties with Graves disease.

This clonotype was seen ten or more times. J is TRBJ2-7 and V is TRBV20-1; 8 bases line up with TRBD2. This CDR3 spans 13 amino acids. V lost 5 bases to trimming and J lost 0 bases; unmatched junction nucleotides: 3. The germline CDR1 and CDR2 sequences are DFQATT and SNEGSKA (reference sequence). The CDR3 DNA sequence: TGCAGTGCTCCCGGGACTAGCTCCTACGAGCAGTACTTC. Encoded protein: CSAPGTSSYEQYF.

The table lists this clonotype with many counts. This rearrangement joins TRBV5-4 to TRBJ2-1; 15 positions match TRBD2. The CDR3 is 16 amino acids. Looked up from germline, CDR1 is SGHNT and CDR2 is YYREEE (reference sequence). J lost 4 bases, V lost 4 bases, and 3 bases had no gene match. CDR3 protein: CASSTGLAGGYNEQFF. CDR3 in DNA: TGTGCCAGCAGCACCGGACTAGCGGGAGGGTACAATGAGCAGTTCTTC.

This clonotype was seen more than once but under ten times. The chain is built from TRBV28 and TRBJ1-2; D gene uncertain. Trimming stripped 2 bases from V and 0 bases from J, with 10 bases between. The germline gives CDR1 MDHEN, CDR2 SYDVKM. CDR3 length: 15 residues. The CDR3 reads CASSLEWRANYGYTF. DNA for the CDR3: TGTGCCAGCAGTTTAGAATGGAGAGCTAACTATGGCTACACCTTC.

This clonotype was seen more than once but under ten times. This CDR3 reads CSDLGVSGEETQYF. In nucleotides, the CDR3 is TGCAGCGACCTTGGGGTGAGCGGGGAAGAGACCCAGTACTTC. The chain uses TRBV20-1 and TRBJ2-5; TRBD2 matches 7 bases. This CDR3 comprises 14 residues. From germline, CDR1 is DFQATT and CDR2 SNEGSKA (reference sequence).

This chain connects TRBV6-2 or TRBV6-3 to TRBJ2-7; D is possibly TRBD1 or TRBD2 (5 bases each). V dropped 6 bases and J dropped 2 bases, with 11 bases sitting between them. Germline-derived CDR1 and CDR2 are MNHEY and SVGEGT. CDR3 length: 13 amino acids. DNA for the CDR3: TGTGCCAGCAGGACGGGACGGACCTACGAGCAGTACTTC. Protein sequence: CASRTGRTYEQYF.

This clonotype showed up just a few times. The chain is built from TRBV24-1 and TRBJ1-5; D not certain. CDR3 length: 14 residues. CDR1 KGHDR and CDR2 SFDVKD come from the germline V gene. V was cut by 9 bases and J by 2 bases, with 13 bases left in between. DNA for the CDR3: TGTGCCACCTCCACCCCGGGAGGCAATCAGCCCCAGCATTTT. It yields the protein CATSTPGGNQPQHF.

This clonotype was detected many times. This chain connects TRBV6-5 to TRBJ1-1; D is unresolved. This CDR3 has 12 amino acids. The germline CDR1 and CDR2 sequences are MNHEY and SVGAGI. Between the trimmed V and J ends, which lost 2 bases and 4 bases, there was a span of 5 bases. The CDR3 bases are TGTGCCAGCAGTTACGGAAGCACTGAAGCTTTCTTT. It translates to CASSYGSTEAFF.

This clonotype was found many times. The CDR3 DNA follows: TGTGCCAGCAGTTTAAAATGGGGCACTGAAGCTTTCTTT. This encodes CASSLKWGTEAFF. The V call is TRBV12-3 or TRBV12-4, the J call TRBJ1-1; D is uncertain. The CDR3 covers 13 residues. Trimming removed 2 bases from V and 4 bases from J, with 8 bases in between.